What follows are 26 T cell receptor beta chains derived from one specimen sequenced in a study of blood T cell repertoires in COVID-19. TCRdb's copy holds only in-frame clones and misses some; the assay was immunoSEQ multiplex PCR. There are about 400,000 clones in the sample; 75% to 90% occur only once, and just over 7% lies in the top ten. The sample taken for sequencing was peripheral blood. The receptors come from a woman aged 60-70 years with COVID-19, enrolled during active disease.

The CDR3 spells CASSLRTENTEAFF. The CDR3 DNA reads as TGTGCCAGCAGCTTAAGGACAGAGAACACTGAAGCTTTCTTT. This chain links TRBV9 with TRBJ1-1; D perhaps matches TRBD1 (6 bases). The CDR3 is 14 amino acids. V dropped 4 bases and J dropped 1 base, with 11 bases sitting between them. Germline V lookup: CDR1 SGDLS, CDR2 YYNGEE.

The chain recombines TRBV7-2 with TRBJ1-3, with 7 bases that match TRBD1. The germline V gene has CDR1 SGHTA and CDR2 FQGNSA. The CDR3 sequence is 16 residues long. Trimming took 6 bases from V and 2 from J; bases not matched to a gene: 10. The CDR3 region is CASRVLTGAPGNTIYF. The CDR3 DNA reads as TGTGCCAGCAGGGTACTTACAGGGGCCCCTGGAAACACCATATATTTT.

This clone was observed a handful of times. V and J are TRBV11-3 and TRBJ2-3; 9 positions match TRBD1. Germline values: CDR1 SGHNT, CDR2 YENEEA. V shed 5 bases and J 3 bases; nucleotides not matched to a gene: 15. The CDR3 has 18 residues. As DNA, the CDR3 is TGTGCCAGCAGCATAGGGGACAGGGCGAGATTGGGGACAGATACGCAGTATTTT. This sequence encodes CASSIGDRARLGTDTQYF.

The chain employs TRBV12-3 or TRBV12-4 and TRBJ1-4; possible D gene TRBD1, 5 bases. The CDR3 contains 13 residues. The V and J ends lost 3 bases and 8 bases respectively, with 10 bases between them. The DNA of the CDR3 is TGTGCCAGCAGTTTGGGGCGGTGGGAAAAACTGTTTTTT. It is translated as CASSLGRWEKLFF.

Only a few counts were recorded for this clone. The chain employs TRBV5-1 and TRBJ1-5; tentatively, D is TRBD1 (6 bases). Looked up from germline, CDR1 is SGHRS and CDR2 is YFSETQ. This CDR3 has 15 amino acids. The V end lost 4 bases, the J end lost 0 bases, and 11 bases lay between the germline ends. CDR3 DNA sequence: TGCGCCAGCAGCCCCGGGACAAATAGCAATCAGCCCCAGCATTTT. Its translation is CASSPGTNSNQPQHF.

This chain joins TRBV7-6 and TRBJ1-3; D gene uncertain. V dropped 2 bases and J dropped 0 bases, with 8 bases sitting between them. The CDR3 contains 15 residues. In germline, CDR1 is SGHVS, CDR2 FNYEAQ. CDR3 in amino acids: CASSLSARSGNTIYF. CDR3 DNA: TGTGCCAGCAGCTTAAGCGCCCGCTCTGGAAACACCATATATTTT.

The genes are TRBV5-1 and TRBJ1-1; D unclear. V was pared by 1 base and J by 1 base, with 5 bases between. Germline CDR1 reads SGHRS; CDR2 reads YFSETQ. The CDR3 is made up of 13 amino acids. CDR3 in amino acids: CASSLIENTEAFF. CDR3 sequence (DNA): TGCGCCAGCAGCTTGATAGAGAACACTGAAGCTTTCTTT.

The CDR3 nucleotides read TGTGCCAGCAGCGCTCATAGCGGGGGGGCCCAAGAGCAGTACTTC. It is translated as CASSAHSGGAQEQYF. The J gene is TRBJ2-7, the V gene TRBV9; 11 bases line up with TRBD2. The V segment lost 3 bases and the J segment 7 bases; nucleotides outside the gene matches: 9. In germline, CDR1 is SGDLS, CDR2 YYNGEE. The CDR3 has 15 amino acids.

CDR3 DNA sequence: TGTGCCAGCAGCTCCGGACAGAGACCAACTGTTGGCTACACCTTC. This sequence encodes CASSSGQRPTVGYTF. V usage is TRBV5-4 and J usage is TRBJ1-2, with D possibly matching TRBD1 (6 bases). The CDR3 is made up of 15 amino acids. The V gene's germline CDR1 is SGHNT and CDR2 YYREEE (reference sequence). Trimming shortened V by 3 bases and J by 7 bases, and 19 bases separated the two germline ends.

In regard to this clone: The sample carries other DNA sequences with the same CDR3. In DNA, the CDR3 is TGTGCCAGCACCTCGGGGGGGTTAGTCGGCACTGAAGCTTTCTTT. As protein: CASTSGGLVGTEAFF. The chain carries TRBV9 and TRBJ1-1, with D possibly being TRBD1 (5 bases). This CDR3 has 15 amino acids. The germline V gene has CDR1 SGDLS and CDR2 YYNGEE. V was clipped by 6 bases and J by 4 bases, with 19 bases between them.

The CDR3 loop is CASSLGDRAADTQYF. For the CDR3, the DNA is TGTGCCAGCAGCTTGGGGGACAGGGCGGCAGATACGCAGTATTTT. The J gene is TRBJ2-3, the V gene TRBV5-6; 9 nucleotides align to TRBD1. This CDR3 is built from 15 residues. Trimming removed 0 bases from V and 4 bases from J; junction bases left unmatched: 3. CDR1 and CDR2 from the germline V gene are SGHDT and YYEEEE.

V and J are TRBV2 and TRBJ2-7; the match to TRBD1 covers 7 bases. V trimming: 6 bases; J trimming: 10 bases; junction bases outside the gene matches: 18. There are 15 residues in the CDR3. Germline-derived CDR1 and CDR2 are SNHLY and FYNNEI. CDR3 DNA: TGTGCCAGCAGGGATGGGACAGCCATGATTAAGGAACAGTACTTC. Amino acid sequence: CASRDGTAMIKEQYF.

This sequence joins TRBV7-9 and TRBJ1-1; the D gene is possibly TRBD1 (5 bases). Trimming took off 5 bases at V and 4 bases at J, with 14 bases between the two ends. The CDR3 spans 14 residues. CDR1 and CDR2 from the germline V gene are SEHNR and FQNEAQ (reference sequence). The CDR3, as DNA: TGTGCCAGCAGCCAAAAGGGCAGGGTCACTGAAGCTTTCTTT. Residues: CASSQKGRVTEAFF.

CDR3: CASSLRARGPSEEQFF. The CDR3 DNA reads as TGTGCCAGCAGCTTGCGGGCCAGGGGGCCAAGTGAGGAGCAGTTCTTC. The rearrangement links TRBV5-6 to TRBJ2-1; 8 bases match TRBD1. The junction had 13 bases not matched to a gene; V was cut back by 1 base and J by 10 bases. Germline lookup yields CDR1 SGHDT and CDR2 YYEEEE. The CDR3 sequence is 16 residues long.

This chain joins TRBV27 and TRBJ2-7, with D tentatively TRBD2 (5 bases). The germline gives CDR1 MNHEY, CDR2 SMNVEV (reference sequence). V lost 0 bases and J lost 5, with 14 bases in between. The CDR3 extends over 15 amino acids. The CDR3 reads CASSLSGVSGDEQYF. The CDR3 coding sequence is TGTGCCAGCAGTTTATCCGGGGTATCGGGCGACGAGCAGTACTTC.

V and J are TRBV12-5 and TRBJ1-3; D unresolved. The CDR3 spans 15 residues. Trimming shortened V by 4 bases and J by 4 bases, and 14 bases separated the two germline ends. Germline V gives CDR1 LGHNT, CDR2 FRNRAP. The CDR3 DNA follows: TGTGCTAGTGGTTCGAGGGTTGGAGCCGGAAACACCATATATTTT. Translation gives CASGSRVGAGNTIYF.

The V and J genes are TRBV5-8 and TRBJ2-7; D is perhaps TRBD1 (6 bases). Per germline, CDR1 SGHTS and CDR2 YDEGEE. Trimming pared 0 bases from V and 3 bases from J, leaving 7 bases between. This CDR3 has 13 residues. The CDR3 coding sequence is TGTGCCAGCAGCTTGGCAGGGGTCTACGAGCAGTACTTC. It yields the protein CASSLAGVYEQYF.

The V gene is TRBV12-5, the J gene TRBJ2-2; 10 bases fit TRBD2. With V trimmed by 10 bases and J by 4 bases, 12 bases remained unmatched. The CDR3 loop spans 16 amino acids. Germline CDR1 and CDR2: LGHNT and FRNRAP. CDR3 in amino acids: CATRFASGGGTGELFF. The CDR3 DNA reads TGTGCTACGCGCTTCGCTAGCGGGGGAGGCACCGGGGAGCTGTTTTTT.

As to this clone: Additional DNA sequences in this sample encode the identical CDR3. The chain is built from TRBV5-1 and TRBJ2-5, with TRBD2 matching 8 bases. Trimming took 2 bases from V and 1 from J; bases not matched to a gene: 1. This CDR3 has 14 amino acids. Germline CDR1 is SGHRS and CDR2 is YFSETQ. CDR3 sequence: CASSFTSGQETQYF. DNA of the CDR3: TGCGCCAGCAGCTTTACTAGCGGCCAAGAGACCCAGTACTTC.

This chain connects TRBV19 to TRBJ1-1; maybe TRBD1 (5 bases). CDR1 is LNHDA, CDR2 SQIVND, per germline (reference sequence). The CDR3 is made up of 14 amino acids. V lost 10 bases and J lost 4, with 19 bases in between. The CDR3 DNA follows: TGTGCCACCCAACCAGGGTTTGTGGGCACTGAAGCTTTCTTT. Translating it yields CATQPGFVGTEAFF.

J is TRBJ2-7 and V is TRBV3-1 (or the pseudogene TRBV3-2); perhaps TRBD1 as D (6 bases). V lost 2 bases, J lost 2 bases, and 22 bases lay in between. The CDR3 is 18 residues long. In germline, CDR1 is LGHDT, CDR2 YNNKEL (reference sequence). In DNA, the CDR3 is TGTGCCAGCAGCCAACAATCCCAGAGGGGGACGGACCCCTACGAGCAGTACTTC. Translation gives CASSQQSQRGTDPYEQYF.

The chain combines TRBV5-5 with TRBJ1-2, with D possibly matching TRBD1 (5 bases). Per germline, CDR1 SGHKS and CDR2 YYEKEE (reference sequence). This CDR3 has 13 residues. V lost 4 bases and J 1 base, leaving 8 bases between the germline ends. The CDR3 DNA sequence: TGTGCCAGCAGCATCGACAGTAACTATGGCTACACCTTC. It yields the protein CASSIDSNYGYTF. Variable domain in full (rest from reference TRBV5-5 and TRBJ1-2): DAGVTQSPTHLIKTRGQQVTLRCSPISGHKSVSWYQQVLGQGPQFIFQYYEKEERGRGNFPDRFSARQFPNYSSELNVNALLLGDSALYLCASSIDSNYGYTFGSGTRLTVV.

The chain has TRBV5-1 and TRBJ1-5; D possibly corresponds to TRBD1 (6 bases). The germline V gene encodes CDR1 SGHRS and CDR2 YFSETQ. This CDR3 region has 14 residues. The V end was cut by 4 bases, the J end by 4 bases, with 12 bases between. Written as DNA, the CDR3 is TGCGCCAGCAGCGTCGAAGGGGGTAATCAGCCCCAGCATTTT. It specifies CASSVEGGNQPQHF.

The rearrangement uses TRBV6-5 and TRBJ2-1; no clear D. Deletions cut 7 bases from V and 10 bases from J, with 17 bases between. The germline V gene encodes CDR1 MNHEY and CDR2 SVGAGI. The CDR3 covers 13 residues. This chain's CDR3 is CASKETLPGEQFF. The CDR3 DNA is TGTGCCAGCAAAGAAACGCTCCCAGGAGAGCAGTTCTTC.

This sequence joins TRBV7-3 and TRBJ2-1, with 8 positions matching TRBD1. This CDR3 is built from 15 residues. The V segment lost 1 base and the J segment 5 bases; nucleotides outside the gene matches: 4. Looked up from germline, CDR1 is SGHTA and CDR2 is FQGTGA. The CDR3 is CASSLSPDRDNEQFF. CDR3 sequence (DNA): TGTGCCAGCAGCTTAAGCCCGGACAGGGACAATGAGCAGTTCTTC.

The CDR3 sequence is CASGLDRGYEQYF. CDR3 nucleotides: TGTGCTAGTGGTTTGGACAGGGGCTACGAGCAGTACTTC. The chain links TRBV12-5 to TRBJ2-7, with 7 bases matching TRBD1. The germline V gene encodes CDR1 LGHNT and CDR2 FRNRAP. The junction had 0 bases not matched to a gene; V was cut back by 1 base and J by 3 bases. The CDR3 extends over 13 amino acids.